The TCR beta chain described here comes from a study of metastatic and nonmetastatic thyroid tumors (TCRdb year 2020). Background on the whole study: Repertoires from peripheral blood and from tumor or nodule tissue samples of malignant and benign thyroid patients were compared.

The method behind the library was PCR. The sequencing machine was an Illumina HiSeq 4000. High-throughput sequencing was used to profile the TCR beta-chain CDR3 region of every patient. The original methods were these. Drawing on CDR3 differences between clinicopathological groups, the researchers built a classifier meant to tell apart patients with distant-metastatic papillary thyroid cancer. Repertoire diversity was assessed with the Shannon index, and tumor-blood repertoire similarity with the Morisita-Horn index. TCRdb applied fastp at Q25 and MiXCR to the public reads, then kept only in-frame beta chains. TCRdb's processing, not the authors', yielded these V and J calls. A total of about 17,000 clones appear in this sample, 30% to 40% of them only once. Together, the top ten hold roughly 18% of the sample. Compared with germline, V lacks 5 bases and J lacks 0 bases; bases without a gene match: 7. The CDR3, from cysteine to phenylalanine, totals 16 residues. Only CDR3 DNA remains: 48 bases, in frame from the first base. In the germline V gene, CDR1 corresponds to MRHNA and CDR2 to SNTAGT.

Before undergoing thyroid surgery, none of the patients had been given any kind of treatment. Using T-cell receptor beta sequencing, the study looked back at clinical samples from patients collected from the early 2010s to the late 2010s. General conclusions and limits of the study: In both blood and tumor samples, malignant tumors were reported to have significantly higher TCR beta diversity than benign nodules.

This clone has a count of ten or more. This clone's antigen is unknown. No quality values exist for individual bases; no much larger clone is one base distant. Recombination connected TRBV6-4 to TRBJ2-1; the junction holds 7 bases that match TRBD2. This TCR was recovered from a female donor with papillary thyroid cancer or a benign thyroid nodule (not recorded which). Some clones in this sample may be carry-over from other donors' samples. The sample taken for sequencing was tumor tissue. The sequenced DNA is TGTGCCAGCAGTCGACTAGCTTCGAGCTCCTACAATGAGCAGTTCTTC. This yields the protein CASSRLASSSYNEQFF.